The clone carrying this TCR beta chain was picked up a small number of times. Its antigen is as yet unknown. Since a much larger clone is just one base distant, this may be a read error. The sample originates from a study of Graves' ophthalmopathy and Graves' hyperthyroidism. Study results and caveats: Predictions made by the model for ophthalmopathy progression reached approximately 70% sensitivity and less than 80% specificity. Also, most clonotypes expanded in the thyroid above 0.001 frequency appeared in blood.

Diagnoses were established from clinical symptoms, serum thyroxine, TRAb, thyroid ultrasound and orbital computed tomography. Amplification targeted the TCR beta CDR3 regions, with RNA transcripts as the source material. First-round RT-PCR employed HTBI primers, with a second-round multiplex PCR after it. In TCRdb, the multiplex PCR reads were re-called with MiXCR into one record per CDR3 protein. The sample has over a million distinct CDR3 sequences; less than 45% are singletons. This receptor was obtained from an adult man with Graves' hyperthyroidism. Sequencing was performed on peripheral blood or thyroid tissue (not recorded which).

CDR3 DNA: TGTGCCAGCAGTGGGGACCTTAGACTGTTTTTT. Protein: CASSGDLRLFF. The chain has TRBV2 and TRBJ2-2; tentatively, D is TRBD1 or TRBD2 (5 bases each). The CDR3 is made up of 11 amino acids. CDR1 is SNHLY and CDR2 is FYNNEI in the germline V gene. Trimming shortened V by 4 bases and J by 14 bases, and 11 bases separated the two germline ends.